A selection of T cell receptor beta chains follows, all from one sample in a study of shared clonotypes between healthy human individuals. Method: immunoSEQ multiplex PCR; TCRdb's copy keeps in-frame clones and lacks some. The repertoire has about 2.5 million clones, roughly 90% of them found once; the top ten carry about 0.36%. Sequences were obtained from naive CD4+ T cells from PBMCs. These receptor sequences come from a man aged 18 to 35 in good health. Some clones in this sample may be carry-over from other donors' samples. Each CDR3 is given with its conserved first and last residue. Fields, in order: J gene, clone size, V gene, D gene, CDR3 DNA, CDR3 protein. D genes are given only for firm matches. Part of the rows lack a size; the others show once, few, many or a class for expanded clones.

J gene: TRBJ1-1; clone size: few; V gene: TRBV5-1; D gene: NA; CDR3 DNA: TGCGCCAGCAACGCTTGGGCAGGCTCGAACACTGAAGCTTTCTTT; CDR3 protein: CASNAWAGSNTEAFF
J gene: TRBJ2-3; clone size: NA; V gene: TRBV7-9; D gene: NA; CDR3 DNA: TGTGCCAGCAGCTTACGCCGGTGGACAGATACGCAGTATTTT; CDR3 protein: CASSLRRWTDTQYF
J gene: TRBJ1-1; clone size: NA; V gene: TRBV14; D gene: TRBD1; CDR3 DNA: TGTGCCAGCAGCCAGGTTGGGACAGGGCGCTTGAACACTGAAGCTTTCTTT; CDR3 protein: CASSQVGTGRLNTEAFF
J gene: TRBJ1-1; clone size: NA; V gene: TRBV5-1; D gene: TRBD1; CDR3 DNA: TGCGCCAGCAGCTGGGGAGCCCGGACAGGGGGCACTGAAGCTTTCTTT; CDR3 protein: CASSWGARTGGTEAFF
J gene: TRBJ1-6; clone size: NA; V gene: TRBV30; D gene: TRBD1; CDR3 DNA: TGTGCCTGGAAAGGACAGGGAGATTCACCCCTCCACTTT; CDR3 protein: CAWKGQGDSPLHF
J gene: TRBJ1-1; clone size: NA; V gene: TRBV25-1; D gene: TRBD1; CDR3 DNA: TGTGCCAGCAGTAAGACAGGGGGAACTGAAGCTTTCTTT; CDR3 protein: CASSKTGGTEAFF
J gene: TRBJ2-5; clone size: NA; V gene: TRBV10-3; D gene: NA; CDR3 DNA: TGTGCCATCAGTGAGTCGAGTCTAGGGGCTGGACAAGAGACCCAGTACTTC; CDR3 protein: CAISESSLGAGQETQYF
J gene: TRBJ1-6; clone size: NA; V gene: TRBV6-1; D gene: TRBD1; CDR3 DNA: TGTGCCAGCAGTGAAGCGCCGACAGGGGACTATAATTCACCCCTCCACTTT; CDR3 protein: CASSEAPTGDYNSPLHF
J gene: TRBJ1-2; clone size: once; V gene: TRBV5-1; D gene: NA; CDR3 DNA: TGCGCCAGCAGCCCAGACGGGAATAACTATGGCTACACCTTC; CDR3 protein: CASSPDGNNYGYTF
J gene: TRBJ2-2; clone size: NA; V gene: TRBV5-1; D gene: TRBD1; CDR3 DNA: TGCGCCAGCAGCTCCTTACAGGGGGCCGGGGAGCTGTTTTTT; CDR3 protein: CASSSLQGAGELFF
J gene: TRBJ2-7; clone size: NA; V gene: TRBV10-1; D gene: TRBD1; CDR3 DNA: TGCGCCAGCAGTGAGTTACACAGGGGTGTTGCGTCGTACGAGCAGTACTTC; CDR3 protein: CASSELHRGVASYEQYF
J gene: TRBJ2-7; clone size: NA; V gene: TRBV28; D gene: NA; CDR3 DNA: TGTGCCAGCAGTTTATGGGGCCGAGACAGATCCTTC; CDR3 protein: CASSLWGRDRSF
J gene: TRBJ2-1; clone size: NA; V gene: TRBV10-3; D gene: NA; CDR3 DNA: TGTGCCATCTTATTGACGGGAGCCTACAATGAGCAGTTCTTC; CDR3 protein: CAILLTGAYNEQFF
J gene: TRBJ2-3; clone size: NA; V gene: TRBV28; D gene: TRBD1; CDR3 DNA: TGTGCCAGCAAAGGGGGCGCGGAGGATACGCAGTATTTT; CDR3 protein: CASKGGAEDTQYF
J gene: TRBJ2-1; clone size: NA; V gene: TRBV28; D gene: TRBD2; CDR3 DNA: TGTGCCAGCAGTACCCCTAGCGGGACCCTTCGGGAGCAGTTCTTC; CDR3 protein: CASSTPSGTLREQFF
J gene: TRBJ1-5; clone size: once; V gene: TRBV18; D gene: TRBD1; CDR3 DNA: TGTGCCAGCTCACCAACAGGGGATCAGCCCCAGCATTTT; CDR3 protein: CASSPTGDQPQHF
J gene: TRBJ2-1; clone size: NA; V gene: TRBV18; D gene: TRBD2; CDR3 DNA: TGTGCCAGCTCACCAGTAGCGGGGAACTACAATGAGCAGTTCTTC; CDR3 protein: CASSPVAGNYNEQFF
J gene: TRBJ1-1; clone size: NA; V gene: TRBV5-1; D gene: NA; CDR3 DNA: TGCGCCAGCAGCTTGGTCCGGCAGAACACTGAAGCTTTCTTT; CDR3 protein: CASSLVRQNTEAFF
J gene: TRBJ1-2; clone size: NA; V gene: TRBV18; D gene: NA; CDR3 DNA: TGTGCCAGCTCACCAAGTTCCTGGGGCCATGGGGAGTATGGCTACACCTTC; CDR3 protein: CASSPSSWGHGEYGYTF
J gene: TRBJ1-5; clone size: NA; V gene: TRBV4-1; D gene: NA; CDR3 DNA: TGCGCCAGCAGCCAAGAAGAACTCAGGGGTGGTCAGCCCCAGCATTTT; CDR3 protein: CASSQEELRGGQPQHF
J gene: TRBJ2-3; clone size: NA; V gene: TRBV30; D gene: NA; CDR3 DNA: TGTGCCTGGAGTGTTTCCAGGGTTAGGGGGGAGGGCCTCGCAGATACGCAGTATTTT; CDR3 protein: CAWSVSRVRGEGLADTQYF
J gene: TRBJ2-2; clone size: NA; V gene: TRBV19; D gene: TRBD1; CDR3 DNA: TGTGCCAGTACTCAAGACAGGGCGGTCACCGGGGAGCTGTTTTTT; CDR3 protein: CASTQDRAVTGELFF
J gene: TRBJ1-4; clone size: NA; V gene: TRBV11-1; D gene: NA; CDR3 DNA: TGTGCCAGCAGCTTAGCGCCACGACAGTCAACTAATGAAAAACTGTTTTTT; CDR3 protein: CASSLAPRQSTNEKLFF
J gene: TRBJ1-3; clone size: NA; V gene: TRBV15; D gene: NA; CDR3 DNA: TGTGCCACCAGCAGAGATGGAGGTTCTGGAAACACCATATATTTT; CDR3 protein: CATSRDGGSGNTIYF
J gene: TRBJ1-5; clone size: NA; V gene: TRBV18; D gene: TRBD1; CDR3 DNA: TGTGCCAGCTCACCCGACAGGGATGGCGGGCAGCCCCAGCATTTT; CDR3 protein: CASSPDRDGGQPQHF
J gene: TRBJ1-4; clone size: NA; V gene: TRBV15; D gene: NA; CDR3 DNA: TGTGCCACCAGCAGAGCTCTGTCAACAACTAATGAAAAACTGTTTTTT; CDR3 protein: CATSRALSTTNEKLFF
J gene: TRBJ2-7; clone size: NA; V gene: TRBV5-6; D gene: NA; CDR3 DNA: TGTGCCAGCAGCTTGACCTACACCACCTACGAGCAGTACTTC; CDR3 protein: CASSLTYTTYEQYF
J gene: TRBJ1-6; clone size: NA; V gene: TRBV5-1; D gene: NA; CDR3 DNA: TGCGCCAGCAGCCCTATTTCTGGGGATAATTCACCCCTCCACTTT; CDR3 protein: CASSPISGDNSPLHF
J gene: TRBJ1-1; clone size: NA; V gene: TRBV5-1; D gene: TRBD1; CDR3 DNA: TGCGCCAGCAGCAAGGGACAGGGTAGCCTGGGTGAAGCTTTCTTT; CDR3 protein: CASSKGQGSLGEAFF
J gene: TRBJ1-2; clone size: NA; V gene: TRBV9; D gene: NA; CDR3 DNA: TGTGCCAGCAGCGTAGAAGGCGGGTACGGCTACACCTTC; CDR3 protein: CASSVEGGYGYTF
J gene: TRBJ2-7; clone size: NA; V gene: TRBV14; D gene: TRBD2; CDR3 DNA: TGTGCCAGCAGCCTGGGACTAGCGGGACCCCGCGAGCAGTACTTC; CDR3 protein: CASSLGLAGPREQYF